What follows are 8 T cell receptor beta chains derived from one specimen sequenced in a study of T cells in Graves' hyperthyroidism and ophthalmopathy. Amplified regions were TCR beta CDR3 sequences from RNA transcripts. First-round RT-PCR with HTBI primers amplified the TCR CDR3 region. TCRdb re-derived calls from the multiplex PCR reads in MiXCR, one entry per CDR3 protein. This sample yields 600,000 or so distinct CDR3 sequences, of which around 45% are seen a single time; 6.5% to 9% belongs to the top ten. The sample consisted of peripheral blood or thyroid tissue (not recorded which). The receptors come from a woman between 18 and 29 years old with Graves' hyperthyroidism.

V and J are TRBV12-3 or TRBV12-4 and TRBJ1-2, with 8 bases matching TRBD1. The V segment lost 4 bases and the J segment 3 bases; nucleotides outside the gene matches: 4. The CDR3 runs to 14 residues. In nucleotides, the CDR3 is TGTGCCAGCAGTTCCCGGACAGGGCACTATGGCTACACCTTC. This gives the protein CASSSRTGHYGYTF.

This clonotype was observed a handful of times. CDR3 sequence: CASRAYRGPSNQPQHF. As DNA, the CDR3 is TGTGCCAGTAGGGCATACAGGGGACCGAGCAATCAGCCCCAGCATTTT. The chain links TRBV19 to TRBJ1-5, with 7 positions matching TRBD1. After removal of 6 bases from V and 1 base from J, the junction contained 9 bases not matched to a gene. This CDR3 has 16 amino acids. CDR1 is LNHDA and CDR2 is SQIVND in the germline V gene (reference sequence). Looking up the rest from reference TRBV19 and TRBJ1-5 gives the full variable domain: DGGITQSPKYLFRKEGQNVTLSCEQNLNHDAMYWYRQDPGQGLRLIYYSQIVNDFQKGDIAEGYSVSREKKESFPLTVTSAQKNPTAFYLCASRAYRGPSNQPQHFGDGTRLSIL.

This clonotype was found many times. The CDR3 DNA follows: TGTGCCAGCAGCATGGACAGGGTAGATGAAAAACTGTTTTTT. Its protein product is CASSMDRVDEKLFF. The chain has TRBV2 and TRBJ1-4; 8 bases match TRBD1. The germline CDR1 and CDR2 sequences are SNHLY and FYNNEI. Trimming at V came to 6 bases and at J to 6 bases, leaving 6 bases not matched to a gene. This CDR3 comprises 14 residues.

This clonotype was observed a single time. J is TRBJ1-5 and V is TRBV2, with D perhaps TRBD1 (6 bases). This CDR3 is built from 15 residues. Trimming removed 7 bases from V and 3 bases from J, with 16 bases in between. In germline, CDR1 is SNHLY, CDR2 FYNNEI. The CDR3 DNA follows: TGTGCCAGCACTGCGGACAGTTGGGACAATCAGCCCCAGCATTTT. Its translation: CASTADSWDNQPQHF.

This clonotype was seen repeatedly, ten times or more. The rearrangement links TRBV5-1 to TRBJ1-4; D unclear. Trimming left V 4 bases short and J 0 bases short, with 7 bases between. Germline loops: CDR1 SGHRS, CDR2 YFSETQ. The length of the CDR3 is 14 residues. CDR3 nucleotides: TGCGCCAGCAGCGAGACTGCAACTAATGAAAAACTGTTTTTT. Protein sequence: CASSETATNEKLFF.

The chain uses TRBV9 and TRBJ1-1, with unresolved D. CDR1 is SGDLS, CDR2 YYNGEE, per germline. The CDR3 spans 14 residues. Trimming pared 5 bases from V and 1 base from J, leaving 12 bases between. The CDR3 DNA reads TGTGCCAGCAGTCCCAGTGCGAGGAACACTGAAGCTTTCTTT. It yields the protein CASSPSARNTEAFF.

This clonotype was seen a single time. The chain combines TRBV19 with TRBJ1-5; no reliable D call. V was cut by 10 bases and J by 0 bases, with 19 bases left in between. Germline V gene sequence: CDR1 LNHDA, CDR2 SQIVND (reference sequence). This CDR3 comprises 16 residues. CDR3 region: CATDDPPGFSNQPQHF. DNA of the CDR3: TGTGCCACCGACGATCCCCCGGGCTTTAGCAATCAGCCCCAGCATTTT.

The V call is TRBV7-2, the J call TRBJ2-7; 7 bases fit TRBD2. V lost 0 bases to trimming and J lost 6 bases; unmatched junction nucleotides: 11. The CDR3 consists of 16 residues. Germline CDR1 SGHTA, CDR2 FQGNSA. CDR3 residues: CASSLAGPGGGLEQYF. CDR3 bases: TGTGCCAGCAGCTTAGCCGGACCGGGGGGAGGGCTCGAGCAGTACTTC. The complete variable domain, with remaining parts taken from reference TRBV7-2 and TRBJ2-7, reads GAGVSQSPSNKVTEKGKDVELRCDPISGHTALYWYRQSLGQGLEFLIYFQGNSAPDKSGLPSDRFSAERTGGSVSTLTIQRTQQEDSAVYLCASSLAGPGGGLEQYFGPGTRLTVT.